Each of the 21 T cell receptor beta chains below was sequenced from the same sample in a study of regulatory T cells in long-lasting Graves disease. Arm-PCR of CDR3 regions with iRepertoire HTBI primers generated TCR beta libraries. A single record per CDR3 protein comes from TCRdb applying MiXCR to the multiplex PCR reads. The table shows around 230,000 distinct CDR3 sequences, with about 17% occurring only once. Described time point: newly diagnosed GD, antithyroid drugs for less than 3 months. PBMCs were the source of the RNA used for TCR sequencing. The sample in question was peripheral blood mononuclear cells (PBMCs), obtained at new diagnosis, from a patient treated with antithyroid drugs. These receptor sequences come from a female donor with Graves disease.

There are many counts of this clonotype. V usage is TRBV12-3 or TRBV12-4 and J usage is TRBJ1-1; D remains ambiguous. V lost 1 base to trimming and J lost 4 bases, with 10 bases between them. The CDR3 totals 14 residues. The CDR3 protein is CASSLGLFGTEAFF. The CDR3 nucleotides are TGTGCCAGCAGTTTAGGGCTATTCGGCACTGAAGCTTTCTTT.

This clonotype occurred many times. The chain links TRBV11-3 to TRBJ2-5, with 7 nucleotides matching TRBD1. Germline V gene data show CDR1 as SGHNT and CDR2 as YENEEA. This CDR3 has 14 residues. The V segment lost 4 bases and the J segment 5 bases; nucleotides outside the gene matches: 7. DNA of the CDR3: TGTGCCAGCAGCTCTCGACAGGGTGGGGAGACCCAGTACTTC. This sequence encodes CASSSRQGGETQYF.

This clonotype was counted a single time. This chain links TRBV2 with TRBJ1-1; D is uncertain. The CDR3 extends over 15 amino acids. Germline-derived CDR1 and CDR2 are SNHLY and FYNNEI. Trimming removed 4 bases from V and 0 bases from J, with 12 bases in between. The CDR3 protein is CASSGSPGVNTEAFF. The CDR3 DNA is TGTGCCAGCAGTGGTTCGCCGGGAGTGAACACTGAAGCTTTCTTT. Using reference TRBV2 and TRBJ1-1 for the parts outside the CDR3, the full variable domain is EPEVTQTPSHQVTQMGQEVILRCVPISNHLYFYWYRQILGQKVEFLVSFYNNEISEKSEIFDDQFSVERPDGSNFTLKIRSTKLEDSAMYFCASSGSPGVNTEAFFGQGTRLTVV.

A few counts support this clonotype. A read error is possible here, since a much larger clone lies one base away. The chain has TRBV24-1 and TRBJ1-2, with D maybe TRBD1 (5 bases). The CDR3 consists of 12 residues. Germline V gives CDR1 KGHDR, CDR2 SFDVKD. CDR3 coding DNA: TGTACCACCAGTGATGGGGGAGATGGCTACACCTTC. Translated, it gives CTTSDGGDGYTF.

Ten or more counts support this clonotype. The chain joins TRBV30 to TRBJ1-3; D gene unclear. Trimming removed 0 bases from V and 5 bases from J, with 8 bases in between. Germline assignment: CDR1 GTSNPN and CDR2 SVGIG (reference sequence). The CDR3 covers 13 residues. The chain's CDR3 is CAWSVPLRNTIYF. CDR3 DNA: TGTGCCTGGAGTGTCCCACTACGAAACACCATATATTTT. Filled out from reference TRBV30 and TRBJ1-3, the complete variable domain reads SQTIHQWPATLVQPVGSPLSLECTVEGTSNPNLYWYRQAAGRGLQLLFYSVGIGQISSEVPQNLSASRPQDRQFILSSKKLLLSDSGFYLCAWSVPLRNTIYFGEGSWLTVV.

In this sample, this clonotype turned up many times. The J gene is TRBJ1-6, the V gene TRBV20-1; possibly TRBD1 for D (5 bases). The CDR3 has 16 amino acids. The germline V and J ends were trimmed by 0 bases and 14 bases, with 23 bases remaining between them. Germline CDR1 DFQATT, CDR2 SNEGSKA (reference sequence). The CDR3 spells CSARDLQGRAYSTLHF. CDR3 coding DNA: TGCAGTGCTAGAGATCTGCAGGGAAGGGCTTACTCCACCCTCCACTTT.

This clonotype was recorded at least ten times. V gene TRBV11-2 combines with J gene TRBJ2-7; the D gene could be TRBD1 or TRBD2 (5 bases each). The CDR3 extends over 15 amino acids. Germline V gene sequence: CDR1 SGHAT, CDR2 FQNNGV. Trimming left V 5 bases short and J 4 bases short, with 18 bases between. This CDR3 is CASSLTTGTAYEQYF. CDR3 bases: TGTGCCAGCAGCCTAACTACCGGGACCGCGTACGAGCAGTACTTC.

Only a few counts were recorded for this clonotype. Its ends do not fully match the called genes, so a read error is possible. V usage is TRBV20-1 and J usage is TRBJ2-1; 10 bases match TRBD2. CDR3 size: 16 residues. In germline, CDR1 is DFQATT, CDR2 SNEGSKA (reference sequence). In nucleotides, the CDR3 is TGCGGTGCTAGAGATAGACTAGCGGGCTCCTACAATGAGCAGTTCTTC. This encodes CGARDRLAGSYNEQFF.

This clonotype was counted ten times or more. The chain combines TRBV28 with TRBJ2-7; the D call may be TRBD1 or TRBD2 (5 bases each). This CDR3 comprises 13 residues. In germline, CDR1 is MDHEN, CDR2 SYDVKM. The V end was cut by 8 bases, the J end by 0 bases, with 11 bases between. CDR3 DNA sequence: TGTGCCAGCGGGGGTTTTACCTCCTACGAGCAGTACTTC. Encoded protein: CASGGFTSYEQYF.

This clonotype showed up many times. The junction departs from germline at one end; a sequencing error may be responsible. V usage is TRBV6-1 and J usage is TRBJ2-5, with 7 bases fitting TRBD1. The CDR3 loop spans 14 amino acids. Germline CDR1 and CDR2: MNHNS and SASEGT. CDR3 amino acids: CASSEMGQQETQYF. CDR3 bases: TGTGCCAGCAGTGAGATGGGACAGCAAGAGACTCAGTACTTC.

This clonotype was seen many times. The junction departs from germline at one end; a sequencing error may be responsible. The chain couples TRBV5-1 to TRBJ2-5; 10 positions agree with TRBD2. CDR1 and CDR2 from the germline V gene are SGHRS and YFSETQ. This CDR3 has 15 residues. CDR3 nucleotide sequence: TGCGCCAGCAGCTTCCCAACCACCCTAGCGGGAGTGCTAATCTTC. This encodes CASSFPTTLAGVLIF.

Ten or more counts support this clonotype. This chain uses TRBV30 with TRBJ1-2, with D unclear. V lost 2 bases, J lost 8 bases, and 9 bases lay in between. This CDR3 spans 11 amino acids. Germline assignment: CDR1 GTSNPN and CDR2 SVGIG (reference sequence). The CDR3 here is CAWSSGLGYTF. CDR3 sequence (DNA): TGTGCCTGGAGTTCGGGTTTAGGCTACACCTTC.

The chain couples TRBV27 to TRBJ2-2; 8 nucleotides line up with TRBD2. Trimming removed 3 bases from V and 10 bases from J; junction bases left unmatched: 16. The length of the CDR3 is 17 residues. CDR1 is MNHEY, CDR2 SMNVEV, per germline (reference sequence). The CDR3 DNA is TGTGCCAGCAGTTTCCTGCCCCAGGAGCGGGAGACGAAGGAGCTGTTTTTT. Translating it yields CASSFLPQERETKELFF.

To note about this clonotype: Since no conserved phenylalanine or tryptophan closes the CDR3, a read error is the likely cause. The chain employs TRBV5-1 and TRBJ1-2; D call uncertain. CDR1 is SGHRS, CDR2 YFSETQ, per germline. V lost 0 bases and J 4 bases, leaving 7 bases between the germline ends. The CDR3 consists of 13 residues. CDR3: CASSLVGGYGYTS. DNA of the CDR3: TGCGCCAGCAGCTTGGTAGGTGGCTATGGCTACACCTCC.

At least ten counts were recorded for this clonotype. CDR3 in amino acids: CASSLAPEEASSPLHF. CDR3 bases: TGTGCCAGCAGCTTAGCTCCCGAAGAGGCGAGTTCACCCCTCCACTTT. The V gene is TRBV11-2, the J gene TRBJ1-6; no definite D call. Germline CDR1 SGHAT, CDR2 FQNNGV. Deletions cut 1 base from V and 9 bases from J, with 16 bases between. There are 16 residues in the CDR3.

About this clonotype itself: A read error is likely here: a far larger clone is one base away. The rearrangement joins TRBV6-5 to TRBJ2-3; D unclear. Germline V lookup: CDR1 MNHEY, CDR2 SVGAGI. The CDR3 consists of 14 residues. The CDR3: CASSDSRGTDTQYF. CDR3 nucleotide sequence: TGTGCCAGCAGTGACTCGCGAGGCACAGATACGCAGTATTTT.

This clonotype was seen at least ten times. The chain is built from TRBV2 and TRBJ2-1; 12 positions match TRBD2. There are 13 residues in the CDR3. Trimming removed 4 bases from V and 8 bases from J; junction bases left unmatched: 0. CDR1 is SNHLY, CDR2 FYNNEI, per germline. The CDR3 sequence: CASSGLAGDEQFF. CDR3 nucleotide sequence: TGTGCCAGCAGTGGACTAGCGGGGGATGAGCAGTTCTTC.

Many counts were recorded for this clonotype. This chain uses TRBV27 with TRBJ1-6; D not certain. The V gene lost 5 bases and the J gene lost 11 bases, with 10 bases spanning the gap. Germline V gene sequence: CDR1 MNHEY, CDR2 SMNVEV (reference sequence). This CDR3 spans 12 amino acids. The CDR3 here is CASSAGGTPLHF. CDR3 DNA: TGTGCCAGCAGTGCGGGAGGGACACCCCTCCACTTT.

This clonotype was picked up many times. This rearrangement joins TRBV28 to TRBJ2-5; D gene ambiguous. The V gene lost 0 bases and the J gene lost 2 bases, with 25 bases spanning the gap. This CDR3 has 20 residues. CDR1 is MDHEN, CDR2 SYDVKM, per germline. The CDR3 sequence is CASSLWVVAYYSAIQETQYF. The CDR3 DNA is TGTGCCAGCAGTTTATGGGTGGTGGCCTACTATTCGGCAATACAAGAGACCCAGTACTTC. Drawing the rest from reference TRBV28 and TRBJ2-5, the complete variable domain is DVKVTQSSRYLVKRTGEKVFLECVQDMDHENMFWYRQDPGLGLRLIYFSYDVKMKEKGDIPEGYSVSREKKERFSLILESASTNQTSMYLCASSLWVVAYYSAIQETQYFGPGTRLLVL.

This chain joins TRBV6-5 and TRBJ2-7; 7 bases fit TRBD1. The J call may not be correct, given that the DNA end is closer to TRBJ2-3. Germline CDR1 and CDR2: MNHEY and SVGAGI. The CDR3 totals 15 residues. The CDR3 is CASSFRDRDEDTQYF. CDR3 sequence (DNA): TGTGCCAGCAGTTTCCGAGACAGGGATGAAGATACGCAGTATTTT.

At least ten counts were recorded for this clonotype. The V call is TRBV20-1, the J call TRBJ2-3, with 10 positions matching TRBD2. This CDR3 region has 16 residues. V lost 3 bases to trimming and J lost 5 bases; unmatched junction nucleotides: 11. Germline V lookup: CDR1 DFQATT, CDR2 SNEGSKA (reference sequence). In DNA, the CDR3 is TGCAGTGCTAGGGTGGGAGCGGGAGGGCCAATAGATACGCAGTATTTT. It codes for CSARVGAGGPIDTQYF.